One and the same sample provided the 6 T cell receptor beta chains below, sequenced in a study of Graves' ophthalmopathy and Graves' hyperthyroidism. Investigators amplified TCR beta CDR3 regions from RNA transcripts. First-round RT-PCR used HTBI primers; second-round multiplex PCR followed. MiXCR, run by TCRdb on the multiplex PCR reads, gives a single entry per CDR3 protein. The sample includes around 1,000,000 distinct CDR3 sequences, about 35% of them seen just once. Sample: peripheral blood or thyroid tissue (not recorded which). Source of these receptors: an adult man with Graves' hyperthyroidism.

This clonotype was picked up many times. The chain has TRBV7-6 and TRBJ1-4, with no clear D. Trimming stripped 3 bases from V and 0 bases from J, with 5 bases between. In germline, CDR1 is SGHVS, CDR2 FNYEAQ. The CDR3 extends over 14 amino acids. The CDR3: CASSLQATNEKLFF. In DNA, the CDR3 is TGTGCCAGCAGCTTGCAGGCAACTAATGAAAAACTGTTTTTT. Supplemented by reference TRBV7-6 and TRBJ1-4, the full variable domain reads GAGVSQSPRYKVTKRGQDVALRCDPISGHVSLYWYRQALGQGPEFLTYFNYEAQQDKSGLPNDRFSAERPEGSISTLTIQRTEQRDSAMYRCASSLQATNEKLFFGSGTQLSVL.

This clonotype was found many times. The J gene is TRBJ2-7, the V gene TRBV20-1, with a possible D match to TRBD1 (5 bases). The V end was cut by 4 bases, the J end by 7 bases, with 17 bases between. CDR1 and CDR2 from the germline V gene are DFQATT and SNEGSKA (reference sequence). This CDR3 is 13 amino acids long. CDR3 nucleotide sequence: TGCAGTGCTACGAATGCGGTAACAGGTGAGCAGTACTTC. Protein product: CSATNAVTGEQYF.

This clonotype was seen many times. The V gene is TRBV7-9, the J gene TRBJ2-2; possible D gene TRBD2, 6 bases. Trimming removed 0 bases from V and 6 bases from J, with 11 bases in between. Per the germline V gene, CDR1 is SEHNR and CDR2 is FQNEAQ (reference sequence). The CDR3 loop spans 15 amino acids. The CDR3 DNA is TGTGCCAGCAGCTTAGCTAGCGGAGGGGCCGGGGAGCTGTTTTTT. It encodes CASSLASGGAGELFF.

This clonotype was picked up a small number of times. In DNA form, the CDR3 reads TGTGCCAGCAGTTATCCCGGGGGGGCGGATGGGGAGCTGTTTTTT. It translates to CASSYPGGADGELFF. The genes are TRBV2 and TRBJ2-2, with TRBD2 matching over 8 bases. V gave up 5 bases and J gave up 8 bases; unmatched junction bases: 10. Germline V gene data show CDR1 as SNHLY and CDR2 as FYNNEI. The CDR3 runs 15 residues. The full variable domain, with the rest looked up from reference TRBV2 and TRBJ2-2, is EPEVTQTPSHQVTQMGQEVILRCVPISNHLYFYWYRQILGQKVEFLVSFYNNEISEKSEIFDDQFSVERPDGSNFTLKIRSTKLEDSAMYFCASSYPGGADGELFFGEGSRLTVL.

This clonotype was observed at least ten times. J is TRBJ2-7 and V is TRBV5-6; 9 bases match TRBD2. The CDR3 loop spans 14 amino acids. Germline assignment: CDR1 SGHDT and CDR2 YYEEEE. V gave up 4 bases and J gave up 4 bases; unmatched junction bases: 6. The CDR3 here is CASSRSGRLYEQYF. The CDR3 nucleotides read TGTGCCAGCAGCCGAAGCGGGAGGTTATACGAGCAGTACTTC. Looking up the rest from reference TRBV5-6 and TRBJ2-7 gives the full variable domain: DAGVTQSPTHLIKTRGQQVTLRCSPKSGHDTVSWYQQALGQGPQFIFQYYEEEERQRGNFPDRFSGHQFPNYSSELNVNALLLGDSALYLCASSRSGRLYEQYFGPGTRLTVT.

This clonotype occurred a few times. The CDR3 loop reads CASSPLAGTGTEKLFF. DNA of the CDR3: TGTGCCAGCTCACCACTAGCCGGGACAGGGACAGAAAAACTGTTTTTT. The chain employs TRBV18 and TRBJ1-4; 9 positions match TRBD1. V was pared by 1 base and J by 8 bases, with 8 bases of the junction left unmatched. Germline CDR1 KGHSH, CDR2 LQKENI. This CDR3 region has 16 residues.